This T cell receptor (beta chain) was sequenced for a study of cytomegalovirus exposure and HLA in healthy donors. On this clone itself: The antigen is undetermined.

The V segment lost 2 bases and the J segment 5 bases; nucleotides outside the gene matches: 3. The CDR3 runs to 16 residues. From germline, CDR1 is MRHNA and CDR2 SNTAGT. Findings of the study overall: Several of the most significant clusters appeared, in a later analysis, to be linked to common viral pathogens. Donor immune exposure was known only as CMV serostatus. A later examination showed that TCR association rates differed by HLA locus, with DRB1 most and HLA-C fewest.

With 60 Vbeta and 13 Jbeta primers, the PCR was carried out. Assay used: immunoSEQ multiplex PCR; TCRdb lists only in-frame clones, some missing. Of 160,000 or so clones in the sample, 80% were seen once. The chain links TRBV6-4 to TRBJ2-1; 13 bases are shared with TRBD2. This TCR was sampled from a young man in good health and CMV-seropositive. Sequenced input: PBMCs. CDR3 in amino acids: CASSDPGLAGHNEQFF. The CDR3 nucleotides are TGTGCCAGCAGTGACCCGGGACTAGCGGGACACAATGAGCAGTTCTTC.